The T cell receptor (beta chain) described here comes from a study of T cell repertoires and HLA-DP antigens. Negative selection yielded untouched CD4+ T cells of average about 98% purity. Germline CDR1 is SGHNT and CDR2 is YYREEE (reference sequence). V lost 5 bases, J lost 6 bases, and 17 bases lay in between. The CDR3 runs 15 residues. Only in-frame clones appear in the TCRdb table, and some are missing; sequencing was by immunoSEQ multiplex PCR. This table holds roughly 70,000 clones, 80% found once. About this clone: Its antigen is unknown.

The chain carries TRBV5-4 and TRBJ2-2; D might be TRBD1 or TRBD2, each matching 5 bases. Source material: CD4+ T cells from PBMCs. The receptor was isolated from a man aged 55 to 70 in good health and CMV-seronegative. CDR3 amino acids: CASRRGRGEAGELFF. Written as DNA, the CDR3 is TGTGCCAGCAGACGGGGAAGGGGCGAGGCCGGGGAGCTGTTTTTT.